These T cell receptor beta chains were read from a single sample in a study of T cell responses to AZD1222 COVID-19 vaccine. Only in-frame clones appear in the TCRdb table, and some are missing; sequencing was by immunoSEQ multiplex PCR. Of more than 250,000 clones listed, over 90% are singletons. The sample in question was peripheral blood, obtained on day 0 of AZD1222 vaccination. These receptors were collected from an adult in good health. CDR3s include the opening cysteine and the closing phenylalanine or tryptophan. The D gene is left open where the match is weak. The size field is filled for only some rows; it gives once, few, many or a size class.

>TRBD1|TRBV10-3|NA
CAISEPDRGTEAFF
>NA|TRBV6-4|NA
CASSHRGGKAFF
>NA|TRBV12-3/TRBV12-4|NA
CASSSTSNTEAFF
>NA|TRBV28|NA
CASSLKGRWNYGYTF
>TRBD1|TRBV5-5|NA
CASRSGGTNEKLFF
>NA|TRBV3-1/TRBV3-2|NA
CASSQGRIPYAGYTF
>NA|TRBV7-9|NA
CASSLDRAYEQYF
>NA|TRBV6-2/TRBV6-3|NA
CASSYSVRGSVYQPQHF
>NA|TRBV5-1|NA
CASSADARDEQFF
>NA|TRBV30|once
CAWSVRSYNEQFF
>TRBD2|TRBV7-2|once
CASSPRLAGPSTDTQYF
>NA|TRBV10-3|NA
CAGSSGDGYTF
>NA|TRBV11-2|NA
CASSQGLLSHTEAFF
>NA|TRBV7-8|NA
CASSPNRDRNQPQHF
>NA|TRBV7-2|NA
CASSFVSFGNTIYF
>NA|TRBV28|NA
CASSYRAVTGELFF
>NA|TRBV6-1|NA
CASSDGRRNTEAFF
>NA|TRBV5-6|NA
CASSFQRRGYGYTF
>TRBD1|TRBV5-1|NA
CASRDRVATEAFF
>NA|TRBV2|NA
CASSDGRNSNQPQHF
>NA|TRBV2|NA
CASSEASRRLYF
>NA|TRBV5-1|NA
CASSLEYGTDTQYF
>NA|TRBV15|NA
CATSRGFTEAFF
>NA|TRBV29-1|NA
CSVVSGRRNGYTF
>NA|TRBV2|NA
CASTITGYEQYF
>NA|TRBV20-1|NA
CSPLGNEQFF
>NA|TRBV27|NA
CASSFRANYGYTF
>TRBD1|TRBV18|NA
CASSYRGRDQPQHF
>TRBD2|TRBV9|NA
CASSVGSGTTYEQYF
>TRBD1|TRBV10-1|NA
CATQGDRDTGELFF
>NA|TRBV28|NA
CASSLFGGYGYTF
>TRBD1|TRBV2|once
CASSPDRVGEQFF
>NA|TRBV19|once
CASSITEGWNTIYF
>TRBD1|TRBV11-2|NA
CASSMGQGNGYTF
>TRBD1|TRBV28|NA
CASSLGQGPSSYEQYF
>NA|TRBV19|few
CASSLGRWQPQHF
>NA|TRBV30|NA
CAWARDTADTQYF
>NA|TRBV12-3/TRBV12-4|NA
CASSYGVNEKLFF
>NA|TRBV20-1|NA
CSADLRNEQFF
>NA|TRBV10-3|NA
CAIAGTNTEAFF
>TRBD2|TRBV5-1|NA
CASSLSSGGGDTQYF
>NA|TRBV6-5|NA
CASRPRGDSEQYF
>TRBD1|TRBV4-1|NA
CASSRPGQGAYEQYF
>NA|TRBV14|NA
CASSQGGSYNSPLHF
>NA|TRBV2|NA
CASSEEKLFF
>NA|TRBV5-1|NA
CASSGAETALTGELFF
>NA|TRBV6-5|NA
CASSPSGGSEKLFF
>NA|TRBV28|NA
CASSRYEQYF
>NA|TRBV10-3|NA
CAISDSRLPHSTGNTIYF
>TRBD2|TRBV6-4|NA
CASRATLTKAGISYEQYF
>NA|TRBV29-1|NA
CSVEGSSERNEQFF
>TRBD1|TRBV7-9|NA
CASSDDRGRDGYTF
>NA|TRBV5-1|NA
CASSLGAAEAFF
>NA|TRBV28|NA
CATNSAGSSYEQYF
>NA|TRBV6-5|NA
CASSYLSDHTEAFF
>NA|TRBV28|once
CASSFGSKTGEQYF
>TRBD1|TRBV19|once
CASNGQGNHQPQHF